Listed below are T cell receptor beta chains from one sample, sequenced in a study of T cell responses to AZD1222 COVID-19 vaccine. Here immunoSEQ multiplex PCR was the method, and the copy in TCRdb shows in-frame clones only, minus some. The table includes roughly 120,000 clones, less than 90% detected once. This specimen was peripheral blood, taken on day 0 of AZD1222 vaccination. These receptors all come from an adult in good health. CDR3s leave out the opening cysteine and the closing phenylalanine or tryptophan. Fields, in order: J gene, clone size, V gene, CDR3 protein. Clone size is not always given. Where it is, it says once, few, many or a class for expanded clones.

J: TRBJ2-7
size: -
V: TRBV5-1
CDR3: ASSDRKGDEQY

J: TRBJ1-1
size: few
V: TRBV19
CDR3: ASSATTDGWGEAF

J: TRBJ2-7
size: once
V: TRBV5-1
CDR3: ASSPRRTGGSYEQY

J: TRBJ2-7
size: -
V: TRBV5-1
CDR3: ASSSRGAGSEQY

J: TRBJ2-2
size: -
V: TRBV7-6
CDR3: ASSFPAGGPNTGELF

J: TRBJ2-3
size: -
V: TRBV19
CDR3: ASSIVDTDTQY

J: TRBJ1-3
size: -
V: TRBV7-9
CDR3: ASSLGGDITIY

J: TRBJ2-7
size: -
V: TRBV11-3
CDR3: ASSWTAAYEQY

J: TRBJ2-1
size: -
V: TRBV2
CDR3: ASKGSYNEQF

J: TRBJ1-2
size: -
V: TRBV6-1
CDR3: ASSDAGYGYT

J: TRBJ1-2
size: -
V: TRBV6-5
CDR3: ASSYFAGGSDGYT

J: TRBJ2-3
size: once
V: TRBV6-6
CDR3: ASIRGKGTDTQY

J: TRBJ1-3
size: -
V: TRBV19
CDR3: ASSRYSGLPSGNTIY

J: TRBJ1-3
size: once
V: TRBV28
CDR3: ASSLTGLPGNTIY

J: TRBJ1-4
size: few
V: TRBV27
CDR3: ASSRRPNEKLF

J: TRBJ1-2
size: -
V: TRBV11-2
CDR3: ASSLKQRDRVYGYT

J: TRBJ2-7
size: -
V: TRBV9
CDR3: ASSVGPQVGAYEQY

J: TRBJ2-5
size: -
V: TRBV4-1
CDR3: ASSQVGWAQETQY

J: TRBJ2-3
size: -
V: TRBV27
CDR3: ASSSWDLAGGARDTQY

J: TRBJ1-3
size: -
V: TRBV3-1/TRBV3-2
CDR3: ASSQGQISGNTIY

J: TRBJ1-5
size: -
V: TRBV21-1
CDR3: ASSNRDRFYSNQPQH

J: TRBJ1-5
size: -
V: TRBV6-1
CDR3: ASSEADSTYSNQPQH